The 30 T cell receptor beta chains reported below all come from one sample, sequenced in a study of radiotherapy plus CTLA-4 blockade in lung cancer. Some clones are missing from TCRdb's copy, which holds only in-frame ones; the method was immunoSEQ multiplex PCR. Of fewer than 100,000 clones in the sample, 78% were seen once. This specimen was peripheral blood, taken from a patient treated with radiotherapy plus ipilimumab. The receptor source for this set is a human donor with non-small cell lung cancer whose response to radiotherapy plus ipilimumab could not be evaluated. Some clones in this sample may be carry-over from other donors' samples.

The chain uses TRBV4-2 and TRBJ2-1, with D perhaps matching TRBD2 (6 bases). V lost 0 bases and J lost 5, with 17 bases in between. The CDR3 extends over 17 amino acids. The germline gives CDR1 LGHNA, CDR2 YNFKEQ. CDR3 DNA sequence: TGTGCCAGCAGCCAAGATAGGGCTAGCGCCCCCCACAATGAGCAGTTCTTC. This gives the protein CASSQDRASAPHNEQFF.

The V call is TRBV2, the J call TRBJ2-1; perhaps TRBD1 as D (6 bases). V lost 4 bases and J 4 bases, leaving 14 bases between the germline ends. The CDR3 runs to 15 residues. CDR1 and CDR2 from the germline V gene are SNHLY and FYNNEI. The CDR3 here is CASSGGNRVYNEQFF. CDR3 bases: TGTGCCAGCAGTGGGGGGAACAGGGTGTACAATGAGCAGTTCTTC.

The chain has TRBV29-1 and TRBJ2-1, with D tentatively TRBD1 (5 bases). The CDR3 has 15 amino acids. V lost 5 bases and J lost 0, with 14 bases in between. Germline V CDR1 and CDR2: SQVTM, ANQGSEA. The CDR3 is CSVQGGIRSYNEQFF. CDR3 sequence (DNA): TGCAGCGTTCAGGGCGGCATCCGCTCCTACAATGAGCAGTTCTTC.

J is TRBJ1-6 and V is TRBV29-1, with 8 bases fitting TRBD1. V dropped 4 bases and J dropped 9; count of bases not matched to a gene: 5. The CDR3 covers 13 residues. Germline assignment: CDR1 SQVTM and CDR2 ANQGSEA. The CDR3 loop reads CSVGGQAGSPLHF. As DNA, the CDR3 is TGCAGCGTTGGGGGACAGGCCGGTTCACCCCTCCACTTT. The complete variable domain, with remaining parts taken from reference TRBV29-1 and TRBJ1-6, reads SAVISQKPSRDICQRGTSLTIQCQVDSQVTMMFWYRQQPGQSLTLIATANQGSEATYESGFVIDKFPISRPNLTFSTLTVSNMSPEDSSIYLCSVGGQAGSPLHFGNGTRLTVT.

The rearrangement joins TRBV29-1 to TRBJ1-2; 11 bases line up with TRBD1. J gave up 7 bases and V 7 bases, and 8 bases lay outside the gene matches. Germline CDR1 SQVTM, CDR2 ANQGSEA. The CDR3 runs to 13 residues. Here the CDR3 reads CSGTGTGGSGYTF. In DNA form, the CDR3 reads TGCAGCGGGACCGGGACAGGGGGTTCTGGCTACACCTTC.

The V and J genes are TRBV7-2 and TRBJ1-1, with 7 bases lining up with TRBD1. This CDR3 is 16 amino acids long. Germline V gene lookup returns CDR1 SGHTA and CDR2 FQGNSA. V shed 7 bases, J shed 0 bases, and the junction held 11 bases outside the gene matches. The CDR3 nucleotides are TGTGCCAGCAAAGACAGGGACCTCCTCCTGAACACTGAAGCTTTCTTT. Protein sequence: CASKDRDLLLNTEAFF.

This clone was counted a single time. The chain employs TRBV5-5 and TRBJ1-1; TRBD1 matches 7 bases. Germline CDR1 and CDR2: SGHKS and YYEKEE (reference sequence). With V trimmed by 0 bases and J by 5 bases, 4 bases remained unmatched. The CDR3 totals 14 residues. CDR3 loop: CASSLGGGKTEAFF. The CDR3 DNA is TGTGCCAGCAGCTTGGGAGGGGGCAAAACTGAAGCTTTCTTT.

This chain uses TRBV7-8 with TRBJ2-1, with TRBD2 matching over 14 bases. The CDR3 is 18 amino acids. J gave up 1 base and V 5 bases, and 7 bases lay outside the gene matches. Germline V CDR1 and CDR2: SGHVS, FQNEAQ. The CDR3 DNA reads TGTGCCAGCAGCCCACGGACTAGCGGGGGGCCTTCCTACAATGAGCAGTTCTTC. It translates to CASSPRTSGGPSYNEQFF.

The CDR3 DNA reads as TGTGCCAGTAGTCCGGGTCCTAATCAGCCCCAGCATTTT. Amino acid sequence: CASSPGPNQPQHF. The V call is TRBV19, the J call TRBJ1-5; D uncertain. Germline V CDR1 and CDR2: LNHDA, SQIVND (reference sequence). This CDR3 is built from 13 residues. The V end lost 5 bases, the J end lost 4 bases, and 9 bases lay between the germline ends.

For the CDR3, the DNA is TGTGCCAGCAGCTCGGGACAGAACCAAGAGACCCAGTACTTC. It specifies CASSSGQNQETQYF. J is TRBJ2-5 and V is TRBV7-2, with 7 nucleotides matching TRBD1. V lost 4 bases to trimming and J lost 0 bases; unmatched junction nucleotides: 2. The CDR3 consists of 14 residues. From germline, CDR1 is SGHTA and CDR2 FQGNSA. The complete variable domain, with remaining parts taken from reference TRBV7-2 and TRBJ2-5, reads GAGVSQSPSNKVTEKGKDVELRCDPISGHTALYWYRQSLGQGLEFLIYFQGNSAPDKSGLPSDRFSAERTGGSVSTLTIQRTQQEDSAVYLCASSSGQNQETQYFGPGTRLLVL.

This rearrangement joins TRBV27 to TRBJ2-1; 8 bases align to TRBD2. V shed 3 bases and J 7 bases; nucleotides not matched to a gene: 8. This CDR3 comprises 15 residues. The germline V gene encodes CDR1 MNHEY and CDR2 SMNVEV (reference sequence). In DNA form, the CDR3 reads TGTGCCAGCAGTTTCCCCCGGGGGGGGGCAAATGAGCAGTTCTTC. Its protein is CASSFPRGGANEQFF.

The gene calls are TRBV4-1 and TRBJ2-5, with D possibly being TRBD1 (5 bases). Trimming took 5 bases from V and 6 from J, leaving 19 bases between them. The CDR3 extends over 15 amino acids. Germline CDR1 and CDR2: MGHRA and YSYEKL. CDR3 DNA sequence: TGCGCCAGCAGCGACCTCCAGGGCCCTGGAAAGACCCAGTACTTC. The encoded protein is CASSDLQGPGKTQYF.

In this sample, this clone turned up once. The chain combines TRBV9 with TRBJ2-5; 13 bases line up with TRBD2. Judging by the DNA end, TRBJ2-7 fits better; the J call may be wrong. The CDR3 has 17 amino acids. CDR1 and CDR2 from the germline V gene are SGDLS and YYNGEE. The CDR3 DNA reads TGTGCCAGCAGCAAAGGGACTAGCGGGACGTCAGTCTACGAGCAGTACTTC. This sequence encodes CASSKGTSGTSVYEQYF.

The V gene is TRBV5-1, the J gene TRBJ1-4; 7 bases map to TRBD1. The CDR3 has 14 residues. The germline V gene has CDR1 SGHRS and CDR2 YFSETQ. Germline trimming cut 1 base from V and 8 bases from J; bases unmatched to any gene: 5. CDR3 sequence (DNA): TGCGCCAGCAGCTTGAGACAGGGTGGGGAAAAACTGTTTTTT. Translating it yields CASSLRQGGEKLFF. The full variable domain, its missing parts supplied by reference TRBV5-1 and TRBJ1-4, is KAGVTQTPRYLIKTRGQQVTLSCSPISGHRSVSWYQQTPGQGLQFLFEYFSETQRNKGNFPGRFSGRQFSNSRSEMNVSTLELGDSALYLCASSLRQGGEKLFFGSGTQLSVL.

This clone was observed a handful of times. This sequence joins TRBV5-1 and TRBJ2-3; TRBD1 matches at 7 bases. The CDR3 sequence is 16 residues long. V was pared by 0 bases and J by 0 bases, with 4 bases of the junction left unmatched. Germline V gives CDR1 SGHRS, CDR2 YFSETQ. The CDR3 here is CASSLVQGSSTDTQYF. The CDR3 DNA reads TGCGCCAGCAGCTTGGTACAGGGGTCTAGCACAGATACGCAGTATTTT.

The chain links TRBV15 to TRBJ2-5; 11 positions match TRBD2. Germline CDR1 and CDR2: LNHNV and YYDKDF (reference sequence). Germline trimming cut 11 bases from V and 2 bases from J; bases unmatched to any gene: 7. The CDR3 loop spans 14 amino acids. This CDR3 is CASGTSGFQETQYF. The CDR3 bases are TGTGCCTCCGGGACTAGCGGTTTTCAAGAGACCCAGTACTTC.

This chain uses TRBV5-4 with TRBJ1-2; D possibly corresponds to TRBD1 (6 bases). The CDR3 sequence is 14 residues long. Germline lookup yields CDR1 SGHNT and CDR2 YYREEE (reference sequence). The V end lost 2 bases, the J end lost 7 bases, and 15 bases lay between the germline ends. CDR3 nucleotides: TGTGCCAGCAGCTTTTCTTCAGGGGTCTCTGGCTACACCTTC. It yields the protein CASSFSSGVSGYTF.

The chain uses TRBV9 and TRBJ2-1; TRBD2 matches 7 bases. Trimming removed 1 base from V and 0 bases from J; junction bases left unmatched: 10. This CDR3 is built from 18 residues. CDR1 and CDR2 (germline): SGDLS, YYNGEE. The chain's CDR3 is CASSVTGVAGNSYNEQFF. The CDR3 bases are TGTGCCAGCAGCGTAACCGGGGTAGCGGGTAACTCCTACAATGAGCAGTTCTTC.

This rearrangement joins TRBV28 to TRBJ1-2; no reliable D call. CDR3 length equals 17 residues. V was pared by 3 bases and J by 1 base, with 18 bases between. Germline V gene lookup returns CDR1 MDHEN and CDR2 SYDVKM. CDR3 bases: TGTGCCAGCAGTTTCGGCGGGATGGGGAATAGTAACTATGGCTACACCTTC. Its translation: CASSFGGMGNSNYGYTF.

J is TRBJ2-2 and V is TRBV6-6; 7 bases map to TRBD1. After removal of 4 bases from V and 6 bases from J, the junction contained 5 bases not matched to a gene. Germline assignment: CDR1 MNHNY and CDR2 SVGAGI (reference sequence). The CDR3 sequence is 14 residues long. Here the CDR3 reads CASSFLQGPGELFF. CDR3 nucleotides: TGTGCCAGCAGTTTCCTACAGGGGCCCGGGGAGCTGTTTTTT.

J is TRBJ2-5 and V is TRBV28; perhaps TRBD1 as D (7 bases). CDR1 MDHEN and CDR2 SYDVKM come from the germline V gene. The CDR3 is 15 amino acids. V was cut by 5 bases and J by 1 base, with 14 bases left in between. As DNA, the CDR3 is TGTGCCAGCAGTCTTGCAGGGGGGTTCCAAGAGACCCAGTACTTC. Its translation is CASSLAGGFQETQYF.

This chain joins TRBV18 and TRBJ1-1, with no clear D. V lost 6 bases and J lost 3, with 8 bases in between. This CDR3 is built from 12 residues. Germline values: CDR1 KGHSH, CDR2 LQKENI. In DNA, the CDR3 is TGTGCCAGCTCCCTTACGGACACTGAAGCTTTCTTT. It specifies CASSLTDTEAFF.

This chain links TRBV27 with TRBJ1-4; 9 positions match TRBD1. This CDR3 is built from 14 residues. CDR1 is MNHEY and CDR2 is SMNVEV in the germline V gene (reference sequence). Germline trimming cut 7 bases from V and 5 bases from J; bases unmatched to any gene: 5. The CDR3 loop is CASTDRGGNEKLFF. The CDR3 bases are TGTGCCAGCACAGACAGGGGGGGAAATGAAAAACTGTTTTTT.

The rearrangement links TRBV28 to TRBJ1-2; D possibly corresponds to TRBD1 (5 bases). V lost 3 bases, J lost 1 base, and 21 bases lay in between. Germline CDR1 and CDR2: MDHEN and SYDVKM. The CDR3 is 18 amino acids. The CDR3 sequence is CASSLNGEGRGVNYGYTF. CDR3 coding DNA: TGTGCCAGCAGTTTGAACGGTGAGGGGCGCGGGGTTAACTATGGCTACACCTTC.

The chain carries TRBV27 and TRBJ2-7; weak D call: TRBD2 (6 bases). The CDR3 loop spans 15 amino acids. The V end lost 3 bases, the J end lost 7 bases, and 19 bases lay between the germline ends. From germline, CDR1 is MNHEY and CDR2 SMNVEV (reference sequence). The CDR3 sequence is CASSLVGPRAGEQYF. The CDR3 DNA reads as TGTGCCAGCAGTTTGGTGGGACCGAGGGCGGGGGAGCAGTACTTC.

The V and J genes are TRBV6-4 and TRBJ2-3, with 7 bases matching TRBD1. The CDR3 totals 18 residues. Germline assignment: CDR1 MRHNA and CDR2 SNTAGT. The trim removed 0 bases at V and 2 bases at J, leaving 11 bases unmatched. As DNA, the CDR3 is TGTGCCAGCAGTGACTCGATTGGACGGGACAGTCCCACAGATACGCAGTATTTT. Translating gives CASSDSIGRDSPTDTQYF.

This clone was counted a single time. The chain is built from TRBV5-5 and TRBJ1-1; D unclear. V was shortened by 9 bases and J by 7 bases, with 13 bases between the two germline ends. This CDR3 is 11 amino acids long. Germline V CDR1 and CDR2: SGHKS, YYEKEE (reference sequence). DNA for the CDR3: TGTGCCATCCAGGACGAGGGTGAAGCTTTCTTT. Its protein is CAIQDEGEAFF.

The V gene is TRBV29-1, the J gene TRBJ1-5, with D possibly TRBD1 on 6 matching bases. Germline CDR1 reads SQVTM; CDR2 reads ANQGSEA. Trimming stripped 4 bases from V and 7 bases from J, with 14 bases between. The CDR3 is made up of 13 amino acids. DNA for the CDR3: TGCAGCGTTGGGGACAACCCCCAGCAGCCCCAGCATTTT. Amino acid sequence: CSVGDNPQQPQHF.

The chain is built from TRBV19 and TRBJ1-1; unclear D gene. CDR1 LNHDA and CDR2 SQIVND come from the germline V gene (reference sequence). V gave up 7 bases and J gave up 1 base, with 10 bases separating them. The CDR3 extends over 13 amino acids. CDR3 nucleotide sequence: TGTGCCAGTACGAAGCGGACGAACACTGAAGCTTTCTTT. Its translation: CASTKRTNTEAFF.

In this sample, this clone turned up a few times. The chain employs TRBV5-5 and TRBJ2-1; 8 bases agree with TRBD2. The ends lost 1 base at V and 1 base at J; junction bases unmatched: 10. The CDR3 has 18 amino acids. Germline values: CDR1 SGHKS, CDR2 YYEKEE (reference sequence). For the CDR3, the DNA is TGTGCCAGCAGCTTGTGGGGGACTAGGGGCCAGTCCTACAATGAGCAGTTCTTC. This sequence encodes CASSLWGTRGQSYNEQFF.